This T cell receptor beta chain was retrieved from a study of Tregs in tolerant kidney transplant recipients. On this clone itself: The antigen is undetermined.

Study findings and constraints: No direct test of biological reproducibility was done here. Some patients' samples used different primers over time, so nucleotide sequences weren't comparable.

V lost 3 bases, J lost 7 bases, and 8 bases stayed unmatched. Germline-derived CDR1 and CDR2 are SGHDT and YYEEEE. This CDR3 is built from 15 residues. Only in-frame clones appear in the TCRdb table, and some are missing; sequencing was by immunoSEQ multiplex PCR. Of more than 60,000 clones in the sample, 95% to 98% were seen once. The gene calls are TRBV5-6 and TRBJ1-4, with TRBD1 identical over 8 bases. The material sequenced was CD4+ T cells from blood, taken before the transplant. This TCR was recovered from a human donor who received a combined kidney and bone marrow transplant. The CDR3 sequence is CASSSWARGREKLFF. The CDR3 DNA follows: TGTGCCAGCAGCTCGTGGGCCAGGGGGCGTGAAAAACTGTTTTTT.